Sequencing of this T cell receptor beta chain was carried out in a study of ipilimumab plus nivolumab after autologous stem cell transplantation. Trimming stripped 4 bases from V and 3 bases from J, with 11 bases between. The CDR3 spans 13 residues. Germline CDR1 is SGDLS and CDR2 is YYNGEE. Produced via immunoSEQ multiplex PCR; TCRdb's table is partial and in-frame only. The sample lists tens of thousands of clones; over 90% were seen once. This TCR was sampled from a male donor with multiple myeloma. The chain links TRBV9 to TRBJ2-7; D is undetermined. The source material was PBMCs, sampled in a trial of ipilimumab plus nivolumab as post-transplant consolidation. CDR3 loop: CASSPNPYYEQYF. CDR3 coding DNA: TGTGCCAGCAGCCCAAACCCCTACTACGAGCAGTACTTC. The entire variable domain, with the rest obtained from reference TRBV9 and TRBJ2-7, is as follows: DSGVTQTPKHLITATGQRVTLRCSPRSGDLSVYWYQQSLDQGLQFLIQYYNGEERAKGNILERFSAQQFPDLHSELNLSSLELGDSALYFCASSPNPYYEQYFGPGTRLTVT.